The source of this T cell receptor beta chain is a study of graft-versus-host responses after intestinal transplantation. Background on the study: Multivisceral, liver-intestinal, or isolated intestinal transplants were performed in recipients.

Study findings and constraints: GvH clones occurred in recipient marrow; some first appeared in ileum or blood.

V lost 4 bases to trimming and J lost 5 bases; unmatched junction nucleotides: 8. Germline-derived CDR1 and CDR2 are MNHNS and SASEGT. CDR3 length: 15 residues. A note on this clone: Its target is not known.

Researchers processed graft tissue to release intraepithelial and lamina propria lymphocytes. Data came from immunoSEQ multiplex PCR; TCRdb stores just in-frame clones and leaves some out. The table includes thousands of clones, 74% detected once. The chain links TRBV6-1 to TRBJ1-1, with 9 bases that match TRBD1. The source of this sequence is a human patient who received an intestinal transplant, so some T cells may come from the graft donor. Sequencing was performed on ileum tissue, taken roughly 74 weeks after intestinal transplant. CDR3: CASSVGTGTGTEAFF. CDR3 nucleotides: TGTGCCAGCAGTGTTGGGACAGGGACGGGAACTGAAGCTTTCTTT.